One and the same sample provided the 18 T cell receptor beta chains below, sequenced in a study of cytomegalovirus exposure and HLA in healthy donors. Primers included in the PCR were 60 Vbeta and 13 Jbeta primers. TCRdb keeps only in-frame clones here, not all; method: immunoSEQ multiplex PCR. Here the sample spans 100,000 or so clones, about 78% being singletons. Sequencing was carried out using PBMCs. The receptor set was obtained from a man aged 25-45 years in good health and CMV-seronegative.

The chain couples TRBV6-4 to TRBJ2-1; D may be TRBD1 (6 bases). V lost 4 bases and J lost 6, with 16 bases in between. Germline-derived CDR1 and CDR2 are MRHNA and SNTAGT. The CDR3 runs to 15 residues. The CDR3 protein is CASSVGAEGGNEQFF. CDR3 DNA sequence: TGTGCCAGCAGTGTGGGGGCCGAGGGTGGCAATGAGCAGTTCTTC.

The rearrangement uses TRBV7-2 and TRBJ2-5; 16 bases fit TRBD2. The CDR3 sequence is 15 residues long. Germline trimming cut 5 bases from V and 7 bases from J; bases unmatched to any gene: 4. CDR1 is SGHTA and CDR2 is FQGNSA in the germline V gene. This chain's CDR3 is CASSGGLAGGATQYF. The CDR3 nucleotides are TGTGCCAGCAGCGGGGGACTAGCGGGGGGGGCGACCCAGTACTTC.

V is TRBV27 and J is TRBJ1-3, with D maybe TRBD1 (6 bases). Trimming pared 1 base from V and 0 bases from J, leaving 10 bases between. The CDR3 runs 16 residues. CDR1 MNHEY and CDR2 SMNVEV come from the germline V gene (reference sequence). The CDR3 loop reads CASSLYGQLSGNTIYF. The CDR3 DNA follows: TGTGCCAGCAGTTTATATGGACAGCTCTCTGGAAACACCATATATTTT.

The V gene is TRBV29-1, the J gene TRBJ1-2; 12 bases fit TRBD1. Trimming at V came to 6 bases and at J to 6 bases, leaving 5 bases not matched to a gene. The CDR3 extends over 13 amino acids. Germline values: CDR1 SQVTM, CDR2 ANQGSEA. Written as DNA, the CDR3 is TGCAGCGTAGCGGGACAGGGGGCCCATGGCTACACCTTC. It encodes CSVAGQGAHGYTF.

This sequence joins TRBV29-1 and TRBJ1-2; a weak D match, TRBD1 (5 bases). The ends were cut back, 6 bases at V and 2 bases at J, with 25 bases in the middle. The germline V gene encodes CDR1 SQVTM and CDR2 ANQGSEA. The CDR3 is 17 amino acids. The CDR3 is CSVLGSKGNVLNYGYTF. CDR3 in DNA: TGCAGCGTACTCGGGAGCAAGGGGAATGTCCTAAACTATGGCTACACCTTC.

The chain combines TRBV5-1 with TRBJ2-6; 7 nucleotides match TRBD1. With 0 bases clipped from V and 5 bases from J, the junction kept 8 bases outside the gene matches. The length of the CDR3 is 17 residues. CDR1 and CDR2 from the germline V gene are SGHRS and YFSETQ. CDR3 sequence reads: CASSLVPTGLRANVLTF. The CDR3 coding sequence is TGCGCCAGCAGCTTGGTTCCGACAGGGTTGAGGGCCAACGTCCTGACTTTC.

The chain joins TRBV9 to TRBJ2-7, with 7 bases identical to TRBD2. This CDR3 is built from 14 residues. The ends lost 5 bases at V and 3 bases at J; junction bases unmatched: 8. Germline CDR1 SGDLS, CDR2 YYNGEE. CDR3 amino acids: CASSSNPGGYEQYF. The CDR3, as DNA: TGTGCCAGCAGTAGTAACCCGGGGGGCTACGAGCAGTACTTC.

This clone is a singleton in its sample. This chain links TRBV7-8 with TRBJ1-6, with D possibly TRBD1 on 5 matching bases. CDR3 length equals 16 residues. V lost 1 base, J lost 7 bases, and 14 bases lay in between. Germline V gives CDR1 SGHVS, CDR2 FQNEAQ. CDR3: CASSLVVFQGNSPLHF. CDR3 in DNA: TGTGCCAGCAGCTTAGTAGTGTTTCAGGGAAATTCACCCCTCCACTTT.

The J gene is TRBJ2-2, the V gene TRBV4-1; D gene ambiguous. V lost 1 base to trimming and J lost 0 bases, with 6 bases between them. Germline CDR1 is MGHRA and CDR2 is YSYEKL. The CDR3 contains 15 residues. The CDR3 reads CASSQVVTNTGELFF. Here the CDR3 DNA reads TGCGCCAGCAGCCAAGTAGTGACGAACACCGGGGAGCTGTTTTTT.

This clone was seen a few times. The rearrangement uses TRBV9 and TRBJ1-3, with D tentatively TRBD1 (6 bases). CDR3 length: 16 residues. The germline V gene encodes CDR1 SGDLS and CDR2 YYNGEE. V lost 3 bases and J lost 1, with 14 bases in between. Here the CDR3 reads CASSDTGLLSGNTIYF. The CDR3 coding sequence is TGTGCCAGCAGCGATACAGGGCTCCTTTCTGGAAACACCATATATTTT.

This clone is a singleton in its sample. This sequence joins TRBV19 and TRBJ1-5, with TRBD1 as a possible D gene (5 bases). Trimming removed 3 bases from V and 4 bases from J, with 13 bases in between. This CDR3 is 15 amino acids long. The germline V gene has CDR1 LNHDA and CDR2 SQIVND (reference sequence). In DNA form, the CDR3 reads TGTGCCAGTAGTATGTTTGGGGCAGCTAATCAGCCCCAGCATTTT. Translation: CASSMFGAANQPQHF.

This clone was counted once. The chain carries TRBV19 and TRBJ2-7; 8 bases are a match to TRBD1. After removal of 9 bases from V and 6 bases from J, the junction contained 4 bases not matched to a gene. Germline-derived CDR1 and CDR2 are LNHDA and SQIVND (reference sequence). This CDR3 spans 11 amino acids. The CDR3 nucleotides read TGTGCCAGCCGGACAGGGTCCGAGCAGTACTTC. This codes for CASRTGSEQYF.

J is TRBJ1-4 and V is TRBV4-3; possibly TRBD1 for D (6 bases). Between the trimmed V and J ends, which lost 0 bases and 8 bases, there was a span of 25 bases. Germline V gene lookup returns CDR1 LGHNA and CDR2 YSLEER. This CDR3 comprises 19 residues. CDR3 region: CASSQDGAWAGGEEEKLFF. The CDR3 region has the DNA TGCGCCAGCAGCCAAGATGGGGCCTGGGCGGGGGGCGAGGAGGAAAAACTGTTTTTT.

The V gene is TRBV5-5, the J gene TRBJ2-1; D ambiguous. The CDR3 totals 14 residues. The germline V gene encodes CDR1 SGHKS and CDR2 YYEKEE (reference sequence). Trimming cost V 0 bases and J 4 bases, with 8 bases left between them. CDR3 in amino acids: CASSLEHVYNEQFF. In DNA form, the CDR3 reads TGTGCCAGCAGCTTGGAACACGTTTACAATGAGCAGTTCTTC.

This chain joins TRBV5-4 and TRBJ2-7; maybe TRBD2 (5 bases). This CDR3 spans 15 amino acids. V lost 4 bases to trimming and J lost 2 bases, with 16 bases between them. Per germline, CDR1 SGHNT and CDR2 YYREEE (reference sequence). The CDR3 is CASSQTERVTYEQYF. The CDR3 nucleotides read TGTGCCAGCAGCCAAACGGAGAGGGTCACCTACGAGCAGTACTTC.

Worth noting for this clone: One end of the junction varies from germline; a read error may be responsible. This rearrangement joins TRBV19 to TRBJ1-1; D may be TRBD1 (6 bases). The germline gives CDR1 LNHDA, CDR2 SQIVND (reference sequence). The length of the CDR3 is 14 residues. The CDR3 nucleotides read TGTGCCAGTAGTCCGGACAGATGGAACGCTGAAGCTTTCTTT. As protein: CASSPDRWNAEAFF. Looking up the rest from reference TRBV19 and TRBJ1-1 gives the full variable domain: DGGITQSPKYLFRKEGQNVTLSCEQNLNHDAMYWYRQDPGQGLRLIYYSQIVNDFQKGDIAEGYSVSREKKESFPLTVTSAQKNPTAFYLCASSPDRWNAEAFFGQGTRLTVV.

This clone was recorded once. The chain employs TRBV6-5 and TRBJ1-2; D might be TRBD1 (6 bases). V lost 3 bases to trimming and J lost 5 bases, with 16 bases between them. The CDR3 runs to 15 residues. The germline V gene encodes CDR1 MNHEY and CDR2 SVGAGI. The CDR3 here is CASSYSQGQKYGYTF. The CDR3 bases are TGTGCCAGCAGTTATTCCCAGGGGCAAAAATATGGCTACACCTTC.

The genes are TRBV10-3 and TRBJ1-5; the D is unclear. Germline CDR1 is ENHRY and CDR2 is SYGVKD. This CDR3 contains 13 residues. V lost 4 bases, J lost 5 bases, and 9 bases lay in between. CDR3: CAISVWGDQPQHF. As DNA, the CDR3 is TGTGCCATCAGTGTCTGGGGAGATCAGCCCCAGCATTTT.